The text below deals with one TCR beta chain. The data stem from a study of blood T cell repertoires in COVID-19. Looking at the study overall: Samples of COVID-19 (acute and convalescent) were obtained from the United States, Italy and Spain. PBMCs, B-cell-depleted T cells, or T cells provided the cDNA or gDNA that made up the material.

Study processing details: The assay estimated nucleated cells by amplifying reference gene primers. Clones were read by immunoSEQ multiplex PCR, and TCRdb kept only the in-frame ones, dropping some. V, J and clone size are those of that table, while D and trimming were read from the DNA. The sample lists 150,000 to 180,000 clones; less than 90% were seen once. Sequencing was performed on peripheral blood. The sequence was collected from a woman aged 70 to 79 with acute or convalescent COVID-19.

The CDR3 sequence is CASSADRGRGYTF. In nucleotides, the CDR3 is TGTGCCAGCAGCGCGGACAGGGGTCGGGGCTACACCTTC. The chain joins TRBV7-2 to TRBJ1-2, with 9 bases matching TRBD1. With 5 bases clipped from V and 8 bases from J, the junction kept 6 bases outside the gene matches. Germline loops: CDR1 SGHTA, CDR2 FQGNSA. CDR3 length: 13 residues.